This T cell receptor (beta chain) was observed in a study of blood T cells in healthy people across ages. Study summary: Template switching caught about one barcoded beta molecule for each two T cells.

Then a second PCR, running about 6 to 12 cycles, was carried out with a sample-barcoded 5' primer and a J-beta primer mix. MiXCR, applied by TCRdb to the 5' RACE reads, yields one record per CDR3 protein. The table records over 600,000 distinct CDR3 sequences, around three fifths of them present only once. This clonotype turned up a few times. The V segment lost 3 bases and the J segment 2 bases; nucleotides outside the gene matches: 8. Germline V CDR1 and CDR2: SGHTA, FQGNSA. The CDR3 loop spans 16 amino acids. Peripheral blood was drawn, 7.5 to 10 milliliters per donor. Sample: blood. This TCR was sampled from a man aged 40-49 years in good health. This chain connects TRBV7-2 to TRBJ2-7; 9 bases map to TRBD2. The CDR3 DNA follows: TGTGCCAGCAGCTTGCTGGGGGCTAGCGGGACCTACGAGCAGTACTTC. Protein product: CASSLLGASGTYEQYF.